A single sample gave rise to the 9 T cell receptor beta chains below, sequenced in a study of blood T cell repertoires in COVID-19. Using immunoSEQ multiplex PCR, the repertoire was profiled, and TCRdb retains in-frame clones only, with some absent. The data hold 88,000 or so clones, with roughly 80% observed a single time. The sequenced material came from peripheral blood. These receptors were obtained from a human donor in a cohort sampled during active COVID-19.

This chain connects TRBV6-2 or TRBV6-3 to TRBJ1-2; TRBD1 aligns across 7 bases. V shed 6 bases and J 4 bases; nucleotides not matched to a gene: 8. Germline V gene lookup returns CDR1 MNHEY and CDR2 SVGEGT. The CDR3 covers 14 residues. The CDR3 bases are TGTGCCAGCAGCGACGGACAGGCTCGCTATGGCTACACCTTC. Amino acids: CASSDGQARYGYTF.

The gene calls are TRBV5-6 and TRBJ1-6; D remains unclear. V was cut by 4 bases and J by 13 bases, with 6 bases left in between. The V gene's germline CDR1 is SGHDT and CDR2 YYEEEE. The CDR3 is made up of 10 amino acids. The CDR3 reads CASSPIPLHF. In nucleotides, the CDR3 is TGTGCCAGCAGCCCCATTCCCCTCCACTTT.

This chain connects TRBV3-1 (or the pseudogene TRBV3-2) to TRBJ2-2; 8 bases are shared with TRBD2. From germline, CDR1 is LGHDT and CDR2 YNNKEL (reference sequence). J gave up 4 bases and V 6 bases, and 7 bases lay outside the gene matches. The CDR3 is 15 amino acids. The CDR3 DNA reads TGTGCCAGCAGAACGGGAGGGCCGGGCACCGGGGAGCTGTTTTTT. It yields the protein CASRTGGPGTGELFF.

The CDR3 sequence is CASSFLLVDPSSEQFF. DNA of the CDR3: TGTGCCAGCAGTTTTCTCCTAGTAGATCCCTCCAGTGAGCAGTTCTTC. The chain employs TRBV27 and TRBJ2-1; D is uncertain. The V and J ends lost 3 bases and 9 bases respectively, with 21 bases between them. The CDR3 contains 16 residues. CDR1 and CDR2 from the germline V gene are MNHEY and SMNVEV (reference sequence).

The rearrangement links TRBV7-2 to TRBJ2-7; 10 positions match TRBD2. CDR1 and CDR2 from the germline V gene are SGHTA and FQGNSA. With 5 bases clipped from V and 1 base from J, the junction kept 2 bases outside the gene matches. This CDR3 has 14 amino acids. CDR3 protein: CASSRTSGSYEQYF. DNA of the CDR3: TGTGCCAGCAGCCGGACTAGCGGTTCCTACGAGCAGTACTTC.

CDR3 amino acids: CASSIRVSGANVLTF. DNA of the CDR3: TGTGCCAGTAGCATCAGGGTGTCTGGGGCCAACGTCCTGACTTTC. The chain employs TRBV19 and TRBJ2-6, with D possibly matching TRBD1 (5 bases). The CDR3 spans 15 residues. V shed 6 bases and J shed 1 base, with 10 bases lying between them. Germline lookup yields CDR1 LNHDA and CDR2 SQIVND (reference sequence). Using reference TRBV19 and TRBJ2-6 for the parts outside the CDR3, the full variable domain is DGGITQSPKYLFRKEGQNVTLSCEQNLNHDAMYWYRQDPGQGLRLIYYSQIVNDFQKGDIAEGYSVSREKKESFPLTVTSAQKNPTAFYLCASSIRVSGANVLTFGAGSRLTVL.

This chain uses TRBV28 with TRBJ2-7, with 8 positions matching TRBD1. V was clipped by 4 bases and J by 9 bases; unmatched bases: 17. The length of the CDR3 is 16 residues. The V gene's germline CDR1 is MDHEN and CDR2 SYDVKM. CDR3 nucleotides: TGTGCCAGCAGTTGGCCCCAGGGACAGGAGACGGTGGGGCAGTACTTC. Translation gives CASSWPQGQETVGQYF.

V usage is TRBV2 and J usage is TRBJ1-2; no reliable D call. V lost 6 bases to trimming and J lost 7 bases, with 15 bases between them. Germline V lookup: CDR1 SNHLY, CDR2 FYNNEI. The CDR3 is 13 amino acids. This CDR3 is CASSVEMRSGYTF. CDR3 nucleotide sequence: TGTGCCAGCAGCGTAGAAATGCGCTCTGGCTACACCTTC.

This clone was observed once. V and J are TRBV5-4 and TRBJ1-4, with D unclear. Germline V lookup: CDR1 SGHNT, CDR2 YYREEE (reference sequence). Trimming cost V 3 bases and J 5 bases, with 14 bases left between them. This CDR3 has 15 residues. Here the CDR3 reads CASSWEPGVNEKLFF. CDR3 nucleotide sequence: TGTGCCAGCAGCTGGGAACCGGGAGTAAATGAAAAACTGTTTTTT. The whole variable domain, filled in from reference TRBV5-4 and TRBJ1-4, reads ETGVTQSPTHLIKTRGQQVTLRCSSQSGHNTVSWYQQALGQGPQFIFQYYREEENGRGNFPPRFSGLQFPNYSSELNVNALELDDSALYLCASSWEPGVNEKLFFGSGTQLSVL.